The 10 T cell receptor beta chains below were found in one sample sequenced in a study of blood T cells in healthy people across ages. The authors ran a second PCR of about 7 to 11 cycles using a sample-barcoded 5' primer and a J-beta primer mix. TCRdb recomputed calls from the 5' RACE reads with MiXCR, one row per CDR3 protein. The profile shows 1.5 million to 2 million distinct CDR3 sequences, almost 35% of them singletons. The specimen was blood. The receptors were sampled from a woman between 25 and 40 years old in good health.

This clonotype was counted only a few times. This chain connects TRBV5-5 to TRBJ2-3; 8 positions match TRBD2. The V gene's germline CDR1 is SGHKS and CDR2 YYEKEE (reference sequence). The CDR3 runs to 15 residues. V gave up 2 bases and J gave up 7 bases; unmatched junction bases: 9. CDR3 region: CASSLLAEPLNTQYF. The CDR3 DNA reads TGTGCCAGCAGCTTACTAGCGGAACCACTAAATACGCAGTATTTT.

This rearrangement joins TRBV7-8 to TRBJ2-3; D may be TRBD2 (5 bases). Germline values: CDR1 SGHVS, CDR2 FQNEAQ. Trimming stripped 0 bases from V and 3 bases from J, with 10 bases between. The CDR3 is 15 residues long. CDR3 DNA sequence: TGTGCCAGCAGCTTAGCGTCCCCGGGGACAGATACGCAGTATTTT. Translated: CASSLASPGTDTQYF.

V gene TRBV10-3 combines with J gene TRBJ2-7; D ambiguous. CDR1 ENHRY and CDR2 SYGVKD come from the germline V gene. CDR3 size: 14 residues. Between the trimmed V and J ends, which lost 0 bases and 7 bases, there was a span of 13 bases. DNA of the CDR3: TGTGCCATCAGTGAGTCCTGGTCAGCCCCGGAGCAGTACTTC. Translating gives CAISESWSAPEQYF.

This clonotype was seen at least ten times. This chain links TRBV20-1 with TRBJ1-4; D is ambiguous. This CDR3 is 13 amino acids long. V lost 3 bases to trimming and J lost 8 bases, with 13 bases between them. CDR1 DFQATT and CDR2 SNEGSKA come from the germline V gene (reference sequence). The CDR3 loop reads CSARAQLFEKLFF. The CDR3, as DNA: TGCAGTGCTAGGGCTCAGCTATTCGAAAAACTGTTTTTT.

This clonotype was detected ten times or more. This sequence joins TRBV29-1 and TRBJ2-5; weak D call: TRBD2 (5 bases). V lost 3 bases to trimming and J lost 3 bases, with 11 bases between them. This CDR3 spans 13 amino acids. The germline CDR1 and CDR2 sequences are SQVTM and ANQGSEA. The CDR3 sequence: CSVEVGIKETQYF. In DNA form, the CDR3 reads TGCAGCGTTGAGGTCGGGATCAAAGAGACCCAGTACTTC.

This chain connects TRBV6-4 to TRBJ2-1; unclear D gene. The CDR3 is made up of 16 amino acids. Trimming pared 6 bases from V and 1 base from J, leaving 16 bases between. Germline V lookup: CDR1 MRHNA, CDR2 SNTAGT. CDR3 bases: TGTGCCAGCAGCTCCCAGGCATGGGGTTCCTACAATGAGCAGTTCTTC. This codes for CASSSQAWGSYNEQFF.

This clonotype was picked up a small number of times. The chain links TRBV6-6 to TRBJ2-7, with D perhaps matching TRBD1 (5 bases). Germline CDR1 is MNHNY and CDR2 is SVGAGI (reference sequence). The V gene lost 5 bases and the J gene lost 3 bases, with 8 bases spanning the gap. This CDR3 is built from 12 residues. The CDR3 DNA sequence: TGTGCCAGCAGTATGGACATCTACGAGCAGTACTTC. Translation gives CASSMDIYEQYF.

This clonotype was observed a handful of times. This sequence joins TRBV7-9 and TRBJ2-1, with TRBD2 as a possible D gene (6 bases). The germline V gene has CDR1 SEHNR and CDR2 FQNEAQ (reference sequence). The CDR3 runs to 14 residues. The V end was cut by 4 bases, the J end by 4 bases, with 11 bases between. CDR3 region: CASSSVGGYNEQFF. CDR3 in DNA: TGTGCCAGCAGCTCCGTCGGGGGATACAATGAGCAGTTCTTC.

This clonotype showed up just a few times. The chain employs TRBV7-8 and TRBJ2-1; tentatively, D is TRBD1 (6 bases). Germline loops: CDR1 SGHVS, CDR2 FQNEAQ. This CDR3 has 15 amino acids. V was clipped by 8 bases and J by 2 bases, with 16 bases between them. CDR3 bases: TGTGCCAGCTTTCGGACAGTCGGGGCCTACAATGAGCAGTTCTTC. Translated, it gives CASFRTVGAYNEQFF.

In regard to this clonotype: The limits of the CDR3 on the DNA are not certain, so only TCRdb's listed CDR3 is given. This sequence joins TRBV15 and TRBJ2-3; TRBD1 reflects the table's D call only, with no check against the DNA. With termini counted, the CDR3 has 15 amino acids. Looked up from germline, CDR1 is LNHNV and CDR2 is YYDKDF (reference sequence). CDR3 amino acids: CATSVGVGATDTRYF.